This T cell receptor (beta chain) was recorded in a study of post-analysis software for immune sequencing data. Study overall: Progressive-relapsing, secondary progressive and relapsing-remitting multiple sclerosis were among the disease courses included. Study outcomes and limitations: Relative to controls, patients with multiple sclerosis showed significantly lower normalized Chao1 diversity. Four or five TRBV segments were significantly more frequent in patients than in controls. TRBV5-6, TRBV5-1 and TRBV20-1 were among these segments.

Comments on this clonotype: The antigen is not known.

This CDR3 is built from 14 residues. V lost 2 bases and J lost 5, with 13 bases in between. The germline gives CDR1 MDHEN, CDR2 SYDVKM. Unique molecular identifiers featured in each of the TCR beta cDNA libraries. Once 1 to 10 million T cells were used, about 490,000 cDNA molecules resulted. TCRdb redid the calling of the PCR reads with MiXCR, one entry per CDR3 protein. The sample contains some 450,000 distinct CDR3 sequences, under 55% of which appear only once. The receptor was isolated from a girl aged 5 to 17 with multiple sclerosis. Sequencing was performed on blood. The chain has TRBV28 and TRBJ2-7, with D perhaps matching TRBD1 or TRBD2 (5 bases each). CDR3 protein: CASSLRGAADEQYF. The CDR3 region has the DNA TGTGCCAGCAGTTTACGGGGCGCGGCGGACGAGCAGTACTTC.